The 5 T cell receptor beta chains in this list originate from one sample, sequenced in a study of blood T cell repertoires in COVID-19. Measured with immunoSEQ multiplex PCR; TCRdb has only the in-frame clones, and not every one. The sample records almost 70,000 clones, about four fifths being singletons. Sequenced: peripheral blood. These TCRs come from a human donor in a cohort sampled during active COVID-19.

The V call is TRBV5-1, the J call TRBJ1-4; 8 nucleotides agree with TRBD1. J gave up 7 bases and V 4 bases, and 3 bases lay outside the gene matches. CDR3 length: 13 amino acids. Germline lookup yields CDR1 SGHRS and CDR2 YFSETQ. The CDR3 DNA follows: TGCGCCAGCAGCGGCCAGGGGGCTGAAAAACTGTTTTTT. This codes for CASSGQGAEKLFF.

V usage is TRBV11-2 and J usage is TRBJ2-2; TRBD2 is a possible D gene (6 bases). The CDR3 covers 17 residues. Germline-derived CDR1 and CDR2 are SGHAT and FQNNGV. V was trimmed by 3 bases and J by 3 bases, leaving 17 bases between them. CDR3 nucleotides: TGTGCCAGCAGCTTGTTCCGGAGGGTAGGGGACACCGGGGAGCTGTTTTTT. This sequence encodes CASSLFRRVGDTGELFF.

DNA of the CDR3: TGCGCCAGCAGCCCAACGACAGGGACCTACGAGCAGTACTTC. It codes for CASSPTTGTYEQYF. The chain has TRBV5-1 and TRBJ2-7, with 7 bases aligning to TRBD1. The germline V gene encodes CDR1 SGHRS and CDR2 YFSETQ. This CDR3 comprises 14 residues. The ends lost 4 bases at V and 2 bases at J; junction bases unmatched: 6.

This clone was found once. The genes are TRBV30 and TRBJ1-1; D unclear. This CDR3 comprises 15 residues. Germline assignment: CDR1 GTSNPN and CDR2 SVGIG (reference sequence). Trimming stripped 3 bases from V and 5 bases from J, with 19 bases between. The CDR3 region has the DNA TGTGCCTGGAGGACCGCGGAAGGCCGGGATACTGAAGCTTTCTTT. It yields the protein CAWRTAEGRDTEAFF.

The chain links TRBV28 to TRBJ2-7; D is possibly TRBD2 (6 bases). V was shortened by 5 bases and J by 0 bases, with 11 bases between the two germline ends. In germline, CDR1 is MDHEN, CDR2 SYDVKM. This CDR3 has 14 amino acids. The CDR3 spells CASSPWRGSYEQYF. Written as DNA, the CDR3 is TGTGCCAGCAGTCCCTGGAGGGGCTCCTACGAGCAGTACTTC.